The 11 T cell receptor beta chains below all came from one sample that was sequenced in a study of STAT5B mutations in CD4+ large granular lymphocyte leukemia. This table comes from immunoSEQ multiplex PCR, and its TCRdb copy is limited to in-frame clones, with some not included. The repertoire holds approximately 35,000 clones, around 63% seen once, with approximately 1.6% in the top ten. Sequences were obtained from CD4+ T cells from blood buffy coats. These receptors all come from a human donor in good health.

The CDR3 bases are TGTGCTAGTGGTCCGGGACTAGCGGGGGGCACAAGGCACAATGAGCAGTTCTTC. Amino acid sequence: CASGPGLAGGTRHNEQFF. The chain employs TRBV12-5 and TRBJ2-1; 15 nucleotides agree with TRBD2. The ends lost 5 bases at V and 5 bases at J; junction bases unmatched: 10. Germline CDR1 reads LGHNT; CDR2 reads FRNRAP. The CDR3 covers 18 residues.

This chain joins TRBV2 and TRBJ2-5, with D perhaps matching TRBD2 (7 bases). CDR3 length: 16 amino acids. V shed 5 bases and J shed 4 bases, with 20 bases lying between them. In germline, CDR1 is SNHLY, CDR2 FYNNEI. CDR3 residues: CASSLGGGQGGETQYF. CDR3 DNA sequence: TGTGCCAGCAGTTTAGGGGGGGGGCAGGGTGGAGAGACCCAGTACTTC.

This clone was picked up a small number of times. DNA for the CDR3: TGTGCCAGCAGCTTAGTACCCCATGAAGCTTTCTTT. Its translation is CASSLVPHEAFF. The chain uses TRBV11-3 and TRBJ1-1; unclear D gene. This CDR3 is built from 12 residues. V was trimmed by 1 base and J by 7 bases, leaving 7 bases between them. From germline, CDR1 is SGHNT and CDR2 YENEEA.

The chain recombines TRBV9 with TRBJ1-3; D is unresolved. V lost 1 base and J 0 bases, leaving 11 bases between the germline ends. The CDR3 consists of 16 residues. Germline V gene data show CDR1 as SGDLS and CDR2 as YYNGEE. The CDR3: CASSVSSHSSGNTIYF. Here the CDR3 DNA reads TGTGCCAGCAGCGTAAGCAGCCATTCCTCTGGAAACACCATATATTTT.

The chain has TRBV5-5 and TRBJ2-1; the D is unclear. CDR1 and CDR2 from the germline V gene are SGHKS and YYEKEE (reference sequence). The length of the CDR3 is 15 residues. Trimming removed 3 bases from V and 0 bases from J, with 10 bases in between. The CDR3, as DNA: TGTGCCAGCAGCTCCGACGGTAGCTCCTACAATGAGCAGTTCTTC. This translates into CASSSDGSSYNEQFF.

In its sample, this clone was seen once. The genes are TRBV27 and TRBJ1-1; unclear D gene. The CDR3 sequence is 13 residues long. Looked up from germline, CDR1 is MNHEY and CDR2 is SMNVEV (reference sequence). V was shortened by 2 bases and J by 1 base, with 5 bases between the two germline ends. The CDR3 loop is CASSLTRNTEAFF. CDR3 DNA: TGTGCCAGCAGTTTAACACGGAACACTGAAGCTTTCTTT.

The chain combines TRBV11-1 with TRBJ2-2; either TRBD1 or TRBD2 may fit D (5 bases each). CDR1 is SGHAT, CDR2 FQDESV, per germline (reference sequence). The CDR3 sequence is 15 residues long. Deletions cut 5 bases from V and 1 base from J, with 11 bases between. CDR3 region: CASSDPGRNTGELFF. As DNA, the CDR3 is TGTGCCAGCAGCGATCCGGGACGGAACACCGGGGAGCTGTTTTTT.

The rearrangement uses TRBV7-3 and TRBJ1-2; a possible D gene is TRBD1 (5 bases). The CDR3 has 13 residues. V was trimmed by 5 bases and J by 1 base, leaving 8 bases between them. Germline values: CDR1 SGHTA, CDR2 FQGTGA. CDR3 residues: CASSPDSNYGYTF. CDR3 coding DNA: TGTGCCAGCAGCCCCGACAGTAACTATGGCTACACCTTC.

This clone is classed as medium-sized (0.01 to 0.1%). This chain links TRBV2 with TRBJ1-2; no clear D gene. Trimming took 7 bases from V and 4 from J, leaving 10 bases between them. From germline, CDR1 is SNHLY and CDR2 FYNNEI. CDR3 length: 12 amino acids. The CDR3 DNA follows: TGTGCCAGCATAGCAACCCTCTATGGCTACACCTTC. Protein sequence: CASIATLYGYTF.

The rearrangement uses TRBV11-2 and TRBJ2-5; possible D gene TRBD1, 6 bases. Trimming shortened V by 2 bases and J by 5 bases, and 15 bases separated the two germline ends. Germline CDR1 SGHAT, CDR2 FQNNGV. The CDR3 runs 15 residues. CDR3 coding DNA: TGTGCCAGCAGCTTAAATCCACAGGGCTGGGAGACCCAGTACTTC. It codes for CASSLNPQGWETQYF. The full variable domain, rest sourced from reference TRBV11-2 and TRBJ2-5, is EAGVAQSPRYKIIEKRQSVAFWCNPISGHATLYWYQQILGQGPKLLIQFQNNGVVDDSQLPKDRFSAERLKGVDSTLKIQPAKLEDSAVYLCASSLNPQGWETQYFGPGTRLLVL.

The chain joins TRBV4-1 to TRBJ2-6; D not resolved. The length of the CDR3 is 17 residues. CDR1 is MGHRA, CDR2 YSYEKL, per germline. V was trimmed by 1 base and J by 0 bases, leaving 10 bases between them. CDR3 sequence reads: CASSQGPTDSGANVLTF. CDR3 in DNA: TGCGCCAGCAGCCAAGGCCCAACCGACTCTGGGGCCAACGTCCTGACTTTC.